This passage covers 25 T cell receptor beta chains from one sample sequenced in a study of OX40 agonist ivuxolimab in advanced cancers. Data came from immunoSEQ multiplex PCR; TCRdb stores just in-frame clones and leaves some out. The table lists 70,000 to 90,000 clones, under 95% of them singletons. Sequenced material: CD4+ or CD8+ T cells sorted from blood, taken in a trial of the OX40 agonist ivuxolimab. The receptors originated from an adult with an advanced solid tumor such as melanoma, head and neck, liver or kidney cancer.

This clone was recorded once. The rearrangement uses TRBV4-1 and TRBJ2-5, with D tentatively TRBD2 (6 bases). The ends were cut back, 3 bases at V and 7 bases at J, with 15 bases in the middle. There are 14 residues in the CDR3. The germline gives CDR1 MGHRA, CDR2 YSYEKL. The CDR3 DNA sequence: TGCGCCAGCAGCCACCCGTCGGCCGGGGGGACCCAGTACTTC. Its translation is CASSHPSAGGTQYF.

This chain connects TRBV18 to TRBJ2-2; D assignment may be TRBD1 or TRBD2 (5 bases each). V was cut by 0 bases and J by 4 bases, with 12 bases left in between. CDR1 and CDR2 (germline): KGHSH, LQKENI. This CDR3 region has 16 residues. CDR3 in DNA: TGTGCCAGCTCACCACCGGATGAGGGGACCACCGGGGAGCTGTTTTTT. It yields the protein CASSPPDEGTTGELFF.

The chain is built from TRBV10-3 and TRBJ1-4; no reliable D call. This CDR3 comprises 13 residues. V was pared by 8 bases and J by 5 bases, with 12 bases between. Germline CDR1 ENHRY, CDR2 SYGVKD. CDR3 in DNA: TGTGCCATCGGAGAGAGTCCAAATGAAAAACTGTTTTTT. Its translation is CAIGESPNEKLFF.

CDR3 nucleotide sequence: TGTGCCAGCAGTGAGGCAGGGGGAGTTCCCTACAATGAGCAGTTCTTC. Translated: CASSEAGGVPYNEQFF. This rearrangement joins TRBV6-1 to TRBJ2-1, with 7 bases aligning to TRBD1. Germline V lookup: CDR1 MNHNS, CDR2 SASEGT. V shed 3 bases, J shed 2 bases, and the junction held 7 bases outside the gene matches. The CDR3 consists of 16 residues.

This clone was picked up one time. This rearrangement joins TRBV18 to TRBJ2-3; D call uncertain. V shed 3 bases and J shed 1 base, with 8 bases lying between them. Germline CDR1 reads KGHSH; CDR2 reads LQKENI. The CDR3 is 14 residues long. The CDR3 DNA is TGTGCCAGCTCACCGCCCGGAGGCACAGATACGCAGTATTTT. Its translation is CASSPPGGTDTQYF.

This clone has only a few counts. The chain uses TRBV27 and TRBJ2-5; no clear D gene. Germline CDR1 reads MNHEY; CDR2 reads SMNVEV (reference sequence). The CDR3 sequence is 15 residues long. The V end was cut by 2 bases, the J end by 2 bases, with 12 bases between. As DNA, the CDR3 is TGTGCCAGCAGTTTACGACGGCCTGTTCAAGAGACCCAGTACTTC. Translated, it gives CASSLRRPVQETQYF.

Comments on this clone: Other DNA sequences in the same sample also yield this CDR3. DNA for the CDR3: TGTGCCAGCTCACCACCCTCCTACAATGAGCAGTTCTTC. Translated: CASSPPSYNEQFF. The V and J genes are TRBV18 and TRBJ2-1, with unresolved D. In germline, CDR1 is KGHSH, CDR2 LQKENI. CDR3 length: 13 amino acids. V lost 0 bases and J 0 bases, leaving 0 bases between the germline ends. The whole variable domain, remainder taken from reference TRBV18 and TRBJ2-1, is NAGVMQNPRHLVRRRGQEARLRCSPMKGHSHVYWYRQLPEEGLKFMVYLQKENIIDESGMPKERFSAEFPKEGPSILRIQQVVRGDSAAYFCASSPPSYNEQFFGPGTRLTVL.

The chain recombines TRBV6-5 with TRBJ1-6; no firm D call. V was clipped by 5 bases and J by 0 bases, with 5 bases between them. This CDR3 region has 14 residues. In germline, CDR1 is MNHEY, CDR2 SVGAGI. CDR3 in amino acids: CASSDGSYNSPLHF. DNA of the CDR3: TGTGCCAGCAGTGATGGCTCCTATAATTCACCCCTCCACTTT.

This clone was seen once. V gene TRBV4-2 combines with J gene TRBJ1-4, with D perhaps TRBD1 (5 bases). Per germline, CDR1 LGHNA and CDR2 YNFKEQ. The CDR3 runs 21 residues. The V end lost 0 bases, the J end lost 0 bases, and 23 bases lay between the germline ends. The CDR3 nucleotides are TGTGCCAGCAGCCAAGATCGGCGGGGGATTGAGGACTCCCCAACTAATGAAAAACTGTTTTTT. Translation: CASSQDRRGIEDSPTNEKLFF.

J is TRBJ2-7 and V is TRBV27; the match to TRBD1 covers 7 bases. From germline, CDR1 is MNHEY and CDR2 SMNVEV (reference sequence). This CDR3 has 15 residues. J gave up 2 bases and V 4 bases, and 8 bases lay outside the gene matches. DNA of the CDR3: TGTGCCAGCAGTTCGATCCTAACAGGGGCCTACGAGCAGTACTTC. It specifies CASSSILTGAYEQYF.

Comment on this clone: The same CDR3 can be traced to other DNA sequences in this sample. This chain uses TRBV11-2 with TRBJ2-3; 12 bases fit TRBD2. With 2 bases clipped from V and 3 bases from J, the junction kept 0 bases outside the gene matches. The CDR3 sequence is 15 residues long. Per germline, CDR1 SGHAT and CDR2 FQNNGV. The CDR3 DNA reads as TGTGCCAGCAGCTTACTAGCGGGGGGGACAGATACGCAGTATTTT. As protein: CASSLLAGGTDTQYF.

V is TRBV5-1 and J is TRBJ2-1, with D possibly matching TRBD1 (6 bases). This CDR3 has 18 residues. CDR1 and CDR2 from the germline V gene are SGHRS and YFSETQ. V lost 2 bases and J lost 1, with 19 bases in between. DNA of the CDR3: TGCGCCAGCAGCTTAAAAAGTCCGACAGGCGGTTCCTACAATGAGCAGTTCTTC. It specifies CASSLKSPTGGSYNEQFF.

The CDR3 reads CASSLGTANEKLFF. CDR3 bases: TGTGCCAGCAGCTTGGGGACAGCTAATGAAAAACTGTTTTTT. The chain links TRBV11-2 to TRBJ1-4; 7 bases align to TRBD1. The ends lost 3 bases at V and 3 bases at J; junction bases unmatched: 1. Germline values: CDR1 SGHAT, CDR2 FQNNGV. The CDR3 runs 14 residues.

This chain connects TRBV18 to TRBJ2-1; no definite D call. Germline assignment: CDR1 KGHSH and CDR2 LQKENI. The ends were cut back, 3 bases at V and 8 bases at J, with 11 bases in the middle. The CDR3 sequence is 13 residues long. CDR3 coding DNA: TGTGCCAGCTCACCGCCTACCTGGGATGAGCAGTTCTTC. Protein: CASSPPTWDEQFF.

The chain recombines TRBV7-8 with TRBJ1-1; 8 nucleotides align to TRBD1. This CDR3 is 14 amino acids long. Trimming cost V 4 bases and J 2 bases; bases outside gene matches: 3. Looked up from germline, CDR1 is SGHVS and CDR2 is FQNEAQ. The CDR3 nucleotides are TGTGCCAGCAGCTCTCAGGGGGCTAACACTGAAGCTTTCTTT. It codes for CASSSQGANTEAFF.

V usage is TRBV10-1 and J usage is TRBJ2-1, with 8 bases that match TRBD2. The germline V gene has CDR1 WNHNN and CDR2 SYGVQD (reference sequence). With 0 bases clipped from V and 2 bases from J, the junction kept 9 bases outside the gene matches. This CDR3 has 18 residues. CDR3 sequence reads: CASSESSGLAGPYNEQFF. CDR3 bases: TGCGCCAGCAGTGAGTCTAGTGGACTAGCAGGGCCCTACAATGAGCAGTTCTTC.

The chain combines TRBV11-2 with TRBJ2-2; a weak D match, TRBD1 (6 bases). V dropped 2 bases and J dropped 4 bases, with 8 bases sitting between them. This CDR3 region has 14 residues. Germline values: CDR1 SGHAT, CDR2 FQNNGV. The CDR3 coding sequence is TGTGCCAGCAGCTTACAACAGGGCACCGGGGAGCTGTTTTTT. Its translation is CASSLQQGTGELFF. The full variable domain, in which reference TRBV11-2 and TRBJ2-2 provide the parts outside the CDR3, is EAGVAQSPRYKIIEKRQSVAFWCNPISGHATLYWYQQILGQGPKLLIQFQNNGVVDDSQLPKDRFSAERLKGVDSTLKIQPAKLEDSAVYLCASSLQQGTGELFFGEGSRLTVL.

The chain is built from TRBV6-1 and TRBJ1-2; a possible D gene is TRBD1 (6 bases). There are 15 residues in the CDR3. Germline lookup yields CDR1 MNHNS and CDR2 SASEGT. Trimming took 6 bases from V and 3 from J, leaving 17 bases between them. In DNA, the CDR3 is TGTGCCAGCAGCGGAAACAGGGCTCACGACTATGGCTACACCTTC. Its protein is CASSGNRAHDYGYTF.

The genes are TRBV18 and TRBJ1-5, with TRBD1 matching over 12 bases. Germline values: CDR1 KGHSH, CDR2 LQKENI. This CDR3 has 17 residues. V dropped 4 bases and J dropped 7; count of bases not matched to a gene: 11. The CDR3 DNA reads as TGTGCCAGCTCACGCCAAACTTCGGGACAGGGGGCGCAGCCCCAGCATTTT. This encodes CASSRQTSGQGAQPQHF.

The chain is built from TRBV18 and TRBJ2-3, with 11 bases fitting TRBD2. This CDR3 is 16 amino acids long. J gave up 1 base and V 1 base, and 1 base lay outside the gene matches. The germline gives CDR1 KGHSH, CDR2 LQKENI. The DNA for the CDR3 is TGTGCCAGCTCACCACAACTAGCGGGGGGCACAGATACGCAGTATTTT. It yields the protein CASSPQLAGGTDTQYF.

V and J are TRBV11-2 and TRBJ1-1; D might be TRBD1 (5 bases). V gave up 1 base and J gave up 1 base, with 13 bases separating them. Germline V gene data show CDR1 as SGHAT and CDR2 as FQNNGV. The CDR3 runs to 16 residues. CDR3 in DNA: TGTGCCAGCAGCTTAGCTAAAGGTGGACAGAACACTGAAGCTTTCTTT. Protein product: CASSLAKGGQNTEAFF.

V usage is TRBV6-5 and J usage is TRBJ1-1; TRBD1 agrees at 7 bases. The CDR3 has 13 residues. J was trimmed by 6 bases and V by 6 bases; bases with no gene match: 7. CDR1 is MNHEY and CDR2 is SVGAGI in the germline V gene. The CDR3 bases are TGTGCCAGCAGAGAAGGGGGCGCAGCTGAAGCTTTCTTT. It yields the protein CASREGGAAEAFF.

The V gene is TRBV5-1, the J gene TRBJ1-1; D ambiguous. CDR1 and CDR2 (germline): SGHRS, YFSETQ. CDR3 length: 16 residues. The germline V and J ends were trimmed by 0 bases and 5 bases, with 17 bases remaining between them. The CDR3: CASSLVPGRGWTEAFF. The CDR3 nucleotides are TGCGCCAGCAGCTTGGTTCCCGGGCGGGGATGGACTGAAGCTTTCTTT. Filled out from reference TRBV5-1 and TRBJ1-1, the complete variable domain reads KAGVTQTPRYLIKTRGQQVTLSCSPISGHRSVSWYQQTPGQGLQFLFEYFSETQRNKGNFPGRFSGRQFSNSRSEMNVSTLELGDSALYLCASSLVPGRGWTEAFFGQGTRLTVV.

The V call is TRBV5-1, the J call TRBJ2-7; D gene ambiguous. Trimming left V 0 bases short and J 1 base short, with 8 bases between. CDR3 size: 14 residues. CDR1 is SGHRS and CDR2 is YFSETQ in the germline V gene. The CDR3 DNA reads TGCGCCAGCAGCTTGGAGGTCATATCCTACGAGCAGTACTTC. This sequence encodes CASSLEVISYEQYF.

This clone was detected many times. CDR3 residues: CASSDEDRENTEAFF. The CDR3 nucleotides read TGTGCCAGCAGTGACGAGGACAGGGAGAACACTGAAGCTTTCTTT. This sequence joins TRBV6-4 and TRBJ1-1, with 8 bases matching TRBD1. The CDR3 totals 15 residues. Per the germline V gene, CDR1 is MRHNA and CDR2 is SNTAGT. The junction had 3 bases not matched to a gene; V was cut back by 2 bases and J by 1 base.